These 9 T cell receptor beta chains share one sample of origin, sequenced in a study of tumor-infiltrating lymphocytes in primary liver carcinoma. Production of TCR beta cDNA used 500 ng total RNA together with a constant-region primer. Construction of TCR beta libraries relied on three successive nested multiplex PCR rounds employing slightly modified ARM-PCR. It was with TRBV1-TRBV30 forward primers and a C-beta reverse primer that the first two PCR rounds were run, at 10 cycles each. TCRdb reprocessed the multiplex PCR reads with MiXCR, giving one entry per CDR3 protein. In the table there are 300,000 to 350,000 distinct CDR3 sequences, 65% of which are singletons. Germline DNA was also extracted, and blood RNA derived from unsorted whole blood. The sample was peripheral blood. Receptors originate from a man aged 40-49 years with primary liver carcinoma and hepatitis B virus infection.

On this clonotype: A much larger clone lies one base from this, so it may be a read error. The chain recombines TRBV6-2 or TRBV6-3 with TRBJ2-1; D possibly corresponds to TRBD2 (6 bases). This CDR3 region has 15 residues. Per germline, CDR1 MNHEY and CDR2 SVGEGT. CDR3 residues: CANSLPGAKGNEQFF. In DNA, the CDR3 is TGTGCCAACAGTCTTCCGGGAGCAAAAGGAAATGAGCAGTTCTTC.

As to this clonotype: The final CDR3 position lacks the conserved phenylalanine or tryptophan, pointing to a likely read error. The rearrangement links TRBV11-2 to TRBJ1-1; tentative D call: TRBD1 (5 bases). Germline V gene data show CDR1 as SGHAT and CDR2 as FQNNGV. The CDR3 totals 15 residues. Trimming removed 11 bases from V and 0 bases from J, with 19 bases in between. The CDR3 DNA reads TGTGCCGACAGCTTAGTCTCAGTCATGAACACTGAAGCTTTCCTT. Its protein product is CADSLVSVMNTEAFL.

Details on this clonotype: One junction end disagrees with the germline gene, perhaps due to a read error. The chain has TRBV11-2 and TRBJ2-5; D could derive from TRBD1 or TRBD2 (5 bases each). Germline V CDR1 and CDR2: SGHAT, FQNNGV. CDR3 size: 14 residues. The CDR3 spells CACSLEGPGGTQYF. The CDR3 coding sequence is TGTGCCTGCAGCTTAGAGGGACCCGGCGGCACCCAGTACTTC.

To note about this clonotype: Possible read error: a much larger clone is one base away. The genes are TRBV6-5 and TRBJ1-4; D ambiguous. The CDR3 sequence is 13 residues long. Germline assignment: CDR1 MNHEY and CDR2 SVGAGI. The CDR3 sequence: CANSWAVYEKLFF. CDR3 bases: TGTGCCAACAGTTGGGCAGTTTATGAAAAACTGTTTTTT.

As DNA, the CDR3 is TGTGCCAGCAGCTTATCCGCAGGGAACTACGAGCAGTACTTC. Protein sequence: CASSLSAGNYEQYF. This chain links TRBV5-5 with TRBJ2-7, with D tentatively TRBD1 (5 bases). The CDR3 spans 14 residues. Germline CDR1 is SGHKS and CDR2 is YYEKEE (reference sequence). V was trimmed by 2 bases and J by 3 bases, leaving 12 bases between them.

This clonotype was observed a few times. The V gene is TRBV7-8, the J gene TRBJ2-5; no firm D call. This CDR3 is built from 14 residues. The V gene's germline CDR1 is SGHVS and CDR2 FQNEAQ. V was clipped by 1 base and J by 5 bases, with 11 bases between them. The CDR3 bases are TGTGCCAGCAGCTTAGACCCCGCACGGGAGACCCAGTACTTC. Translating it yields CASSLDPARETQYF.

A single count supports this clonotype. Given a much more abundant clone one base away, this may be a read error. The V gene is TRBV6-1, the J gene TRBJ1-2; D remains unclear. Germline V gene lookup returns CDR1 MNHNS and CDR2 SASEGT. The CDR3 length is 14 residues. The CDR3 DNA reads TGTACCAGCAGTGAAAGAGGGCAGGATCAGGGCTACACCTTC. Its protein product is CTSSERGQDQGYTF.

Comments on this clonotype: At one of its ends the junction is not consistent with the germline gene, which may arise from a read error. V and J are TRBV6-5 and TRBJ1-2, with 10 positions matching TRBD1. The germline CDR1 and CDR2 sequences are MNHEY and SVGAGI. This CDR3 region has 16 residues. In DNA form, the CDR3 reads TGTGCCAGCAGTTACTCCCGGACAGGGGGGTACTATGGCTACGCCTTC. The encoded protein is CASSYSRTGGYYGYAF.

As regards this clonotype: A single base separates this from a much larger clone, so it may be a read error. The CDR3 end shows no conserved phenylalanine or tryptophan, and so a read error is likely. The V gene is TRBV6-1, the J gene TRBJ2-3, with D possibly matching TRBD1 (6 bases). This CDR3 has 12 residues. Germline V CDR1 and CDR2: MNHNS, SASEGT. With 4 bases removed from V and 5 bases from J, the gap between germline ends came to 7 bases. The CDR3 DNA reads TGTGCCAGCAGTGTACAGGGAGATACGCAGTATCTT. Translation: CASSVQGDTQYL.